This T cell receptor (beta chain) is drawn from a study of cytomegalovirus exposure and HLA in healthy donors (dated by TCRdb to 2016 to 2017). Broadly, across the study: An earlier analysis of roughly 500 of the donors reported 250 to 350 Gb of sequence data and roughly 100 million unique TCR beta sequences from 150 million to 200 million T cells. About 320 gigabases of sequencing data and 70 million to 100 million unique TCR sequences were included in an early release covering over 600 HLA-typed donors. Of the 398 genotyped donors, 70% to 90% were placed in the genetic ancestry cluster associated with self-reported Caucasian donors. The study was designed to test whether signatures of past pathogen exposure could be identified by cataloging public T cell receptors. The study used immunosequencing to profile the T cell repertoires of about 670 subjects and linked those repertoires to cytomegalovirus serostatus. In addition to the first cohort of roughly 700 subjects, a separate validation cohort of 120 different subjects was used. To predict cytomegalovirus infection status, the study brought together high-throughput TCR immunosequencing, statistical association of individual TCRs with disease status, and machine learning. A later analysis re-examined previously published TCR beta repertoires from around 670 donors and added high-resolution HLA genotyping to investigate patterns of TCR occurrence. The later analysis used no new phenotypic data to find candidate immune exposures, relying instead on TCR beta sequences and their occurrence across donors. In an earlier analysis of about 590 of the donors, high-throughput TCR beta sequencing was used to judge whether each TCR beta V gene segment behaved as functional or pseudogenic. Alongside the repertoire data, information on donor age, sex, ethnicity and CMV serostatus was compiled. Genome-wide SNP genotypes for about 55% of the roughly 670 donors were used in a later genetic analysis, which treated that subset as a discovery cohort. All discovery cohort repertoires had been generated on a single sequencing platform. HLA typing included class I and class II loci at four-digit resolution. The number of typed donors differed by locus: about 620-640 for A, B, C, DRB1 and DQB1; approximately 520 for DQA1; approximately 600 for DPA1; and some 470 for DPB1. Five DR-DQ haplotypes were treated as single units for association and clustering because of strong linkage in the cohort. Among around 400 genotyped donors of the cohort, an average of about 240,000 unique TCR beta nucleotide sequences were sequenced per donor, about a sixth of them non-productive.

The cohort consisted of 650 to 700 healthy bone marrow donors. At the time of sampling, every cohort member was nominally healthy, though immune exposures that went unrecorded were likely present. The donor was CMV seropositive and belonged to the group of 250 to 300 seropositive cohort members. Every donor gave a peripheral blood sample, and the peripheral blood mononuclear cells from that sample were used for TCR beta sequencing. Genomic DNA extraction from the blood cell samples was performed with the Qiagen DNeasy Blood Extraction Kit. Worth noting for this clone: The clone's antigen remains unknown. No base qualities exist here, and no much larger clone lies one base off it.

What the research found in general, with its limitations: Correlated functional status among segregating V segments might be attributable to linkage disequilibrium, but an unknown experimental factor could not be ruled out. A further reported finding was that TCR beta sequences accurately predicted the HLA-A and HLA-B alleles for most subjects in the first cohort. In a later genetic analysis, a missense DCLRE1C variant was associated with V-gene and J-gene trimming of TCR beta chains, and the association was replicated in an independent cohort. Presence/absence analyses assumed roughly uniform sequencing depth across donors, an assumption that may not hold. In a later analysis, most CMV-associated TCR beta chains were found to appear HLA-restricted, with HLA associations seemingly driven largely by CMV exposure. The authors suggested that the approach could potentially be generalized to other disease states and immunological phenotypes. Specific HLA alleles were associated with 15,000 to 20,000 TCR beta sequences at a false discovery rate of 0.05 in a later analysis. Most TCR sequences were observed very rarely across donors, whereas some public TCRs were present in many individuals. A later analysis reported that several top co-occurrence clusters appeared linked to parvovirus B19, influenza, CMV and Epstein-Barr virus. In a later analysis, HLA-associated TCR beta chains showed more clonal expansion and lower generation probabilities than non-associated chains that were equally common. The 87-base-pair reads could not distinguish some IMGT-functional V segments, including TRBV6-2 and TRBV6-3, so those segments were excluded. A few of the identified cytomegalovirus-associated TCR beta chains were confirmed in vitro to be specific for cytomegalovirus antigens. The classifier was reported to diagnose cytomegalovirus status with high specificity and sensitivity in both the original and validation cohorts. In a later genetic analysis, fewer N-insertions in productive TCRs were reported among donors in an Asian-associated ancestry cluster than the approximately 630-donor mean. A cluster of highly shared sequence variants was judged likely to represent a technical artifact of the sequencing pipeline. Because counts were too low, seventeen rarely observed V segments, including chromosome 9 orphons, were excluded from the earlier analysis of 500 to 700 of the donors. In this cohort, only TCR beta chains were sequenced, and detectable features were limited by the absence of alpha or paired-chain data. According to a later analysis, TCR association rates differed among HLA loci, with DRB1 alleles showing the most associated TCRs and HLA-C alleles showing the fewest. The only immune exposure information available for the cohort was CMV serostatus. In the study, 150 to 200 TCR beta chains were listed as associated with cytomegalovirus. In an earlier analysis of approximately 590 of the donors, most TCR beta V segments were observed in productive rearrangements about 87% or about 30% of the time, broadly matching IMGT annotations. HLA typing was unavailable for some donors at each locus, so association tests used only the typed subset. When HLA alleles, especially DR and DQ, strongly co-occurred, TCR associations were difficult to assign to individual alleles.

The CDR3, cysteine through phenylalanine, is 17 amino acids long. Only CDR3 DNA remains: 51 bases, in frame from the first base. CDR1 MGHRA and CDR2 YSYEKL are derived from the germline V gene. From V the trimming removes 2 bases and from J it removes 7 bases, while the gene matches leave 14 bases of the junction unaccounted for. Library preparation employed the immunoSEQ multiplex PCR assay. For the multiplex PCR, a mixture combining 60 forward primers for TCR Vbeta segments and 13 reverse primers for TCR Jbeta segments was used. The CDR3 region of rearranged TCR beta genes was amplified from genomic DNA by a multiplex PCR assay. Amplified TCR beta libraries were sequenced as 87-base-pair reads on the Illumina HiSeq System. As for the original processing: A later analysis tallied roughly 76 million unique TCR beta chains across the roughly 610 repertoires, and approximately 11 million of those chains were shared by two or more donors. A nearest-neighbor algorithm error-corrected the raw reads and collapsed the reads into unique sequences, merging closely related sequences to remove PCR and sequencing errors. V, D and J gene segments were assigned by aligning CDR3 sequences to IMGT reference sequences. For a sequence to be retained, at least a six-nucleotide match to both a V gene segment and a J gene segment was required. A rearrangement was called productive if the CDR3 had no stop codons and remained in frame with V and J, and every other rearrangement was called non-productive. CDR3 was defined according to IMGT convention as the region running from the second conserved V-encoded cysteine to the conserved J-encoded phenylalanine. The earlier analysis of 500 to 750 of the donors excluded any sequence lacking an unambiguous match to a single V gene segment. In an earlier analysis of a few hundred of the donors, V segments were called functional above 56.7% productive rearrangements and were called segregating when the between-donor standard deviation exceeded 5%. A statistical classification framework was developed to diagnose cytomegalovirus status using the catalog of TCR beta chain sequences. A later analysis assigned V and J genes by comparing TCR nucleotide sequences with IMGT/GENE-DB human TR gene sequences. In a later analysis, CDR3 sequences and most-parsimonious VDJ recombination scenarios were assigned using the TCRdist pipeline. A later analysis defined each TCR beta chain by its CDR3 amino acid sequence plus V-gene family, and excluded reads lacking a unique V-gene family. In a later analysis, approximately 640 highly shared, low-generation-probability nucleotide sequences were removed to address suspected cross-contamination and a sequencing artifact. A later analysis calculated a clonal expansion index for each public chain from normalized within-repertoire ranks of inferred template counts. A later analysis computed generation probabilities with a VDJ recombination model fitted to out-of-frame rearrangements, and checked the results against IGoR. Hypergeometric tests were used in a later analysis to score TCR-TCR, TCR-HLA and TCR-CMV co-occurrence, with a repertoire-size bias correction applied to the TCR pairs. In a later analysis, false discovery rates were estimated by permuting HLA or CMV assignments 20 times. A later analysis grouped co-occurring TCRs with DBSCAN, adding TCRdist sequence similarity when clustering within HLA-allele-positive subsets. Co-occurrence clustering excluded repertoires with fewer than 30,000 or more than 120,000 public chains, plus five with anomalous nucleotide sharing. TCRdb took this table from immuneACCESS and kept in-frame rearrangements with V and J called. Such tables lack part of the clones; where checked against another copy, unresolved V genes explain under half of the gap, and the rest is unexplained. V, J and clone size reflect that table, while D and trimming were determined from the DNA. In all, the sample holds approximately 150,000 clones, and 82% of those were seen once. In total, the top ten clones hold approximately 5.5% of the sample.

The sequence was obtained from a man aged 30 to 45 in good health and CMV-seropositive. This chain joins TRBV4-1 to TRBJ1-5, and 7 junctional nucleotides match TRBD1. Material for sequencing was PBMCs. The CDR3 has the sequence CASSQTPPDRSRQPQHF. The nucleotide sequence is TGCGCCAGCAGCCAAACCCCTCCGGACAGGTCTAGGCAGCCCCAGCATTTT.